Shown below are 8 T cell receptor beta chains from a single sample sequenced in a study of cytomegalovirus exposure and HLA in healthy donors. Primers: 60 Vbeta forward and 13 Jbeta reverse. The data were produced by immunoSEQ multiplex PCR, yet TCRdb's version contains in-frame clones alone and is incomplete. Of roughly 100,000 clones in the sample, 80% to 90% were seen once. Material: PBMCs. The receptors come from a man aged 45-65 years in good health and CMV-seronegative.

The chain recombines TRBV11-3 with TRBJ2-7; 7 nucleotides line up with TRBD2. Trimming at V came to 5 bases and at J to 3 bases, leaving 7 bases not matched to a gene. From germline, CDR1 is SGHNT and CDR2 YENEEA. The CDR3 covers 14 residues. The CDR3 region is CASSKGPSGYEQYF. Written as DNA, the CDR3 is TGTGCCAGCAGCAAGGGACCTAGCGGCTACGAGCAGTACTTC.

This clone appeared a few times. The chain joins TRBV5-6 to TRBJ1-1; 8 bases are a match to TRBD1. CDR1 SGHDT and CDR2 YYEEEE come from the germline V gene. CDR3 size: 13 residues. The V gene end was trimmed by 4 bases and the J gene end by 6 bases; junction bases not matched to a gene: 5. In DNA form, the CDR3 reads TGTGCCAGCAGCGTGGGACAGGTTGCTGAAGCTTTCTTT. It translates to CASSVGQVAEAFF.

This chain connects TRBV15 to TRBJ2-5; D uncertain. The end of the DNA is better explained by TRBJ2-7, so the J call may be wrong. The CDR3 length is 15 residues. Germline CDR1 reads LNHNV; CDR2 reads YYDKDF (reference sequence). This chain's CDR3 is CATSRDQIGDYEQYF. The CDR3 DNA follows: TGTGCCACCAGCAGAGATCAGATCGGAGATTACGAGCAGTACTTC.

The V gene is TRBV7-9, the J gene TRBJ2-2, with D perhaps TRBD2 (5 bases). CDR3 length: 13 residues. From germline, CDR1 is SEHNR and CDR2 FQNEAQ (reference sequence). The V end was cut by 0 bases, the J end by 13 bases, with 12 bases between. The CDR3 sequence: CASSLAQEGRLFF. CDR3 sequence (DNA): TGTGCCAGCAGCTTAGCTCAAGAGGGCAGGCTGTTTTTT. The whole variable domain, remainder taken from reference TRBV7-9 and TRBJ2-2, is DTGVSQNPRHKITKRGQNVTFRCDPISEHNRLYWYRQTLGQGPEFLTYFQNEAQLEKSRLLSDRFSAERPKGSFSTLEIQRTEQGDSAMYLCASSLAQEGRLFFGEGSRLTVL.

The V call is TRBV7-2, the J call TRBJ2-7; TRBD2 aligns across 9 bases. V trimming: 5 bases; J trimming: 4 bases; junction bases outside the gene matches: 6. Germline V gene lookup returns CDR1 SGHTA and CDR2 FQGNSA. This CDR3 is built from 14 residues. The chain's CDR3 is CASSPVAGEYEQYF. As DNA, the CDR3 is TGTGCCAGCAGCCCCGTAGCGGGAGAATACGAGCAGTACTTC. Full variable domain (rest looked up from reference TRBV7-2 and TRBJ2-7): GAGVSQSPSNKVTEKGKDVELRCDPISGHTALYWYRQSLGQGLEFLIYFQGNSAPDKSGLPSDRFSAERTGGSVSTLTIQRTQQEDSAVYLCASSPVAGEYEQYFGPGTRLTVT.

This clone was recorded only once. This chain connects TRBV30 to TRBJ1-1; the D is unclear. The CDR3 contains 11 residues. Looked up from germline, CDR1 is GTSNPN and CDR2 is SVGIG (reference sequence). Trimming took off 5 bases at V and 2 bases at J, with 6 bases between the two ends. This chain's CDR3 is CAWEDNTEAFF. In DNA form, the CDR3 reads TGTGCCTGGGAGGATAACACTGAAGCTTTCTTT.

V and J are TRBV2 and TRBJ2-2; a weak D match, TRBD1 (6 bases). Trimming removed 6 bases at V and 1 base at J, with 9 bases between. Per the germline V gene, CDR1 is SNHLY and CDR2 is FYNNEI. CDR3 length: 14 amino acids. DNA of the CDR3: TGTGCCAGCAGGGACAGTAAGAACACCGGGGAGCTGTTTTTT. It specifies CASRDSKNTGELFF.

This CDR3 is CASSPVAASNTGELFF. The CDR3 nucleotides are TGTGCCAGCTCACCAGTAGCTGCCTCGAACACCGGGGAGCTGTTTTTT. The gene calls are TRBV18 and TRBJ2-2; D gene unclear. Germline V lookup: CDR1 KGHSH, CDR2 LQKENI. Trimming left V 2 bases short and J 0 bases short, with 10 bases between. The CDR3 is made up of 16 amino acids.